These 19 T cell receptor beta chains share one sample of origin, sequenced in a study of blood T cell repertoires in COVID-19. Profiled with immunoSEQ multiplex PCR; TCRdb holds only in-frame clones, not every one. Seen here are tens of thousands of clones, 70% to 90% observed once, and the top ten hold roughly 12%. The sample comprised peripheral blood. The receptors here all came from a man in his sixties or seventies with active or convalescent COVID-19.

The chain couples TRBV5-1 to TRBJ2-7; perhaps TRBD1 as D (7 bases). V was shortened by 3 bases and J by 3 bases, with 28 bases between the two germline ends. The germline gives CDR1 SGHRS, CDR2 YFSETQ. The CDR3 is 19 residues long. The CDR3 region is CASSWGDLPDRTTFYEQYF. CDR3 nucleotide sequence: TGCGCCAGCAGCTGGGGGGACCTGCCGGACAGGACGACTTTCTACGAGCAGTACTTC.

The rearrangement links TRBV5-6 to TRBJ1-4; D remains unclear. This CDR3 region has 14 residues. V was clipped by 5 bases and J by 7 bases, with 15 bases between them. Germline CDR1 is SGHDT and CDR2 is YYEEEE. The CDR3 DNA sequence: TGTGCCAGCAGTCTTTGGCAGGAGGTTGAAAAACTGTTTTTT. This sequence encodes CASSLWQEVEKLFF.

The J gene is TRBJ2-7, the V gene TRBV7-2, with a tentative D call TRBD1 (5 bases). There are 14 residues in the CDR3. Germline V CDR1 and CDR2: SGHTA, FQGNSA. Trimming removed 6 bases at V and 3 bases at J, with 15 bases between. CDR3 sequence: CASSHDSPLYEQYF. The CDR3 DNA is TGTGCCAGCAGTCATGACAGCCCACTCTACGAGCAGTACTTC.

This chain's CDR3 is CASSIRGRGPLDEQFF. CDR3 in DNA: TGTGCCAGCAGCATCCGTGGCAGGGGGCCTTTGGATGAGCAGTTCTTC. J is TRBJ2-1 and V is TRBV12-1; TRBD1 is the table's D call and was not checked against the DNA. TRBV12-1 is reported as a pseudogene. There are 16 residues in the CDR3.

The chain couples TRBV28 to TRBJ1-2, with TRBD1 as a possible D gene (6 bases). The germline V gene encodes CDR1 MDHEN and CDR2 SYDVKM. This CDR3 has 15 amino acids. The V and J ends lost 7 bases and 0 bases respectively, with 15 bases between them. This CDR3 reads CASTPRGGPNYGYTF. The CDR3 bases are TGTGCCAGCACCCCGAGGGGGGGCCCTAACTATGGCTACACCTTC.

The gene calls are TRBV5-1 and TRBJ2-1, with TRBD2 matching 8 bases. Germline V gene lookup returns CDR1 SGHRS and CDR2 YFSETQ. J was trimmed by 9 bases and V by 0 bases; bases with no gene match: 2. This CDR3 is 13 amino acids long. CDR3 loop: CASSLGTSTEQFF. The CDR3 region has the DNA TGCGCCAGCAGCTTGGGGACTAGCACTGAGCAGTTCTTC. Drawing the rest from reference TRBV5-1 and TRBJ2-1, the complete variable domain is KAGVTQTPRYLIKTRGQQVTLSCSPISGHRSVSWYQQTPGQGLQFLFEYFSETQRNKGNFPGRFSGRQFSNSRSEMNVSTLELGDSALYLCASSLGTSTEQFFGPGTRLTVL.

The chain has TRBV19 and TRBJ2-1; TRBD1 matches 7 bases. The CDR3 is made up of 17 amino acids. The junction had 14 bases not matched to a gene; V was cut back by 7 bases and J by 2 bases. From germline, CDR1 is LNHDA and CDR2 SQIVND (reference sequence). The CDR3 is CASNYWGGDSPYNEQFF. The CDR3 nucleotides are TGTGCCAGTAATTATTGGGGTGGGGACAGTCCCTACAATGAGCAGTTCTTC.

The V call is TRBV5-1, the J call TRBJ1-5; tentative D call: TRBD1 (5 bases). The CDR3 extends over 13 amino acids. The germline V gene encodes CDR1 SGHRS and CDR2 YFSETQ. The germline V and J ends were trimmed by 5 bases and 4 bases, with 10 bases remaining between them. CDR3 sequence reads: CASRGGENQPQHF. In nucleotides, the CDR3 is TGCGCCAGCAGGGGGGGGGAAAATCAGCCCCAGCATTTT.

J is TRBJ1-1 and V is TRBV5-1; D is undetermined. V gave up 5 bases and J gave up 1 base, with 9 bases separating them. The CDR3 is made up of 13 amino acids. Germline CDR1 reads SGHRS; CDR2 reads YFSETQ. The CDR3 sequence is CASSRQENTEAFF. The CDR3 DNA is TGCGCCAGCAGTCGTCAGGAGAACACTGAAGCTTTCTTT.

The J gene is TRBJ1-1, the V gene TRBV4-3; 7 bases are shared with TRBD1. There are 14 residues in the CDR3. Germline trimming cut 1 base from V and 6 bases from J; bases unmatched to any gene: 5. The germline V gene encodes CDR1 LGHNA and CDR2 YSLEER. CDR3 loop: CASSQGTGSPEAFF. Here the CDR3 DNA reads TGCGCCAGCAGCCAAGGGACAGGTAGTCCTGAAGCTTTCTTT.

The chain is built from TRBV5-1 and TRBJ2-5, with a possible D match to TRBD1 (6 bases). V lost 4 bases and J 4 bases, leaving 17 bases between the germline ends. There are 15 residues in the CDR3. Per germline, CDR1 SGHRS and CDR2 YFSETQ. The CDR3 DNA is TGCGCCAGCAGCCCTGCCAGGGGTTTGGCAGAGACCCAGTACTTC. Protein product: CASSPARGLAETQYF.

This chain uses TRBV5-1 with TRBJ1-1; D is ambiguous. Deletions cut 1 base from V and 4 bases from J, with 14 bases between. CDR1 and CDR2 (germline): SGHRS, YFSETQ. CDR3 length: 15 amino acids. The DNA for the CDR3 is TGCGCCAGCAGCTTGCCGGGAATAGGAGGCACTGAAGCTTTCTTT. This translates into CASSLPGIGGTEAFF.

The J gene is TRBJ2-7, the V gene TRBV7-2; 8 nucleotides align to TRBD1. With 3 bases clipped from V and 0 bases from J, the junction kept 4 bases outside the gene matches. The CDR3 extends over 15 amino acids. Germline V lookup: CDR1 SGHTA, CDR2 FQGNSA. Written as DNA, the CDR3 is TGTGCCAGCAGCTTCGGACAGGGTCTCTCCTACGAGCAGTACTTC. Its protein is CASSFGQGLSYEQYF.

The chain combines TRBV9 with TRBJ1-1; the match to TRBD1 covers 7 bases. V trimming: 5 bases; J trimming: 6 bases; junction bases outside the gene matches: 7. In germline, CDR1 is SGDLS, CDR2 YYNGEE. CDR3 size: 13 residues. As DNA, the CDR3 is TGTGCCAGCAGTACAGGGGTTCCTTCTGAAGCTTTCTTT. Protein: CASSTGVPSEAFF. Drawing the rest from reference TRBV9 and TRBJ1-1, the complete variable domain is DSGVTQTPKHLITATGQRVTLRCSPRSGDLSVYWYQQSLDQGLQFLIQYYNGEERAKGNILERFSAQQFPDLHSELNLSSLELGDSALYFCASSTGVPSEAFFGQGTRLTVV.

The chain carries TRBV10-2 and TRBJ1-1; D perhaps matches TRBD1 (5 bases). Looked up from germline, CDR1 is WSHSY and CDR2 is SAAADI. V gave up 10 bases and J gave up 5 bases, with 17 bases separating them. The CDR3 has 13 amino acids. CDR3 loop: CATSGRERTEAFF. CDR3 bases: TGCGCCACCTCGGGCAGGGAAAGGACTGAAGCTTTCTTT.

The chain joins TRBV7-3 to TRBJ2-1; TRBD2 might be the D (5 bases). The CDR3 is 16 residues long. Trimming removed 1 base from V and 5 bases from J, with 15 bases in between. Germline CDR1 SGHTA, CDR2 FQGTGA. The CDR3 DNA sequence: TGTGCCAGCAGCTTAAATCGACCGGGGATTAACAATGAGCAGTTCTTC. Translation gives CASSLNRPGINNEQFF.

CDR3 sequence: CASSAGDRDFYGYTF. As DNA, the CDR3 is TGTGCCAGCAGCGCGGGGGACAGGGATTTTTATGGCTACACCTTC. The chain carries TRBV9 and TRBJ1-2; 9 bases agree with TRBD1. Germline values: CDR1 SGDLS, CDR2 YYNGEE. V lost 3 bases, J lost 5 bases, and 8 bases stayed unmatched. The CDR3 sequence is 15 residues long.

The chain has TRBV4-3 and TRBJ1-2, with 12 bases identical to TRBD1. V was pared by 1 base and J by 5 bases, with 11 bases of the junction left unmatched. CDR3 length: 18 amino acids. CDR1 is LGHNA and CDR2 is YSLEER in the germline V gene. In DNA, the CDR3 is TGCGCCAGCAGCCAAGGGCGGGACAGGGGGCCCGAGGGGTATGGCTACACCTTC. As protein: CASSQGRDRGPEGYGYTF.

This sequence joins TRBV10-3 and TRBJ1-2, with 7 bases lining up with TRBD1. This CDR3 contains 13 residues. V shed 4 bases and J 3 bases; nucleotides not matched to a gene: 2. Per the germline V gene, CDR1 is ENHRY and CDR2 is SYGVKD. CDR3 in amino acids: CAISGQGHYGYTF. The CDR3 DNA reads as TGTGCCATCAGTGGACAGGGTCACTATGGCTACACCTTC.